These T cell receptor beta chains were read from a single sample in a study of T cell changes during pregnancy in multiple sclerosis. Profiled with immunoSEQ multiplex PCR; TCRdb holds only in-frame clones, not every one. The sample lists 15,000 to 25,000 clones, approximately 86% occurring once. This specimen consisted of CD8+ T cells from peripheral blood mononuclear cells, obtained after pregnancy. The receptor set was obtained from a female donor in good health, enrolled as a control in a pregnancy study. Both conserved end residues are part of each CDR3. A D gene is named only where the DNA matches it firmly.

TRBD1,TRBV19,CASSRGTGAGDEQFF
TRBD1,TRBV5-1,CASSPWDRVGTEAFF
.,TRBV4-1,CASSQGLEDEKLFF
TRBD2,TRBV14,CASSQGLAGNYEQYF
TRBD1,TRBV27,CASSPSGGPQAQHF
TRBD2,TRBV18,CASSTVGLAGGYNEQFF
TRBD1,TRBV7-9,CASSLGDSETMDGYTF
.,TRBV11-3,CASSYTENEQFF
.,TRBV1,CTSSQGGIAGGPGVKNIQYF
.,TRBV21-1,CASSPTSGSSYEQYF
.,TRBV5-4,CASSLAGSYEQYF
TRBD2,TRBV10-3,CASGGASGPYEQYF
TRBD2,TRBV5-6,CASSLSLAGGNEQFF
TRBD1,TRBV9,CASSAGQGSYGYTF
.,TRBV9,CASRAGGSTGNEQFF
.,TRBV14,CASSQERGLSYEQYF
TRBD1,TRBV5-1,CASSPWTGGTDTQYF
.,TRBV10-1,CASSSEAPEADTQYF
.,TRBV7-8,CASSPGTVNEKLFF
.,TRBV30,CAWSGQGNEQFF
TRBD2,TRBV7-6,CASSLSGLTYNEQFF
.,TRBV10-1,CASSEDRRYEQYF
.,TRBV7-2,CASSVRDREGTEAFF
.,TRBV5-5,CASGEVEAFF
TRBD1,TRBV4-1,CASSQDDRAAFF
.,TRBV10-3,CAISGGETSNYGYTF
TRBD1,TRBV5-1,CASSVSGTGMNTEAFF
.,TRBV9,CASSVGGGSTGELFF
TRBD1,TRBV4-3,CASSQSGTGSYNEQFF
.,TRBV19,CASSSTRESSYEQYF